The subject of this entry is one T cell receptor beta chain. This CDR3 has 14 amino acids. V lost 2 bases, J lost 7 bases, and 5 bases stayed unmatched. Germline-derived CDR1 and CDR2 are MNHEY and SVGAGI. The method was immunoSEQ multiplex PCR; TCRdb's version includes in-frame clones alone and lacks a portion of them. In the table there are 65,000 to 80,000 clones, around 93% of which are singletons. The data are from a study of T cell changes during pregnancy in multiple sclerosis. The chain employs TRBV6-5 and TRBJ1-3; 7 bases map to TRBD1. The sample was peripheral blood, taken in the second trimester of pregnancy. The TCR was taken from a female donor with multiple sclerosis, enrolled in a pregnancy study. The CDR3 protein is CASSYQTGSNTIYF. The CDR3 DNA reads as TGTGCCAGCAGTTACCAGACAGGGAGTAACACCATATATTTT.